This T cell receptor (beta chain) was obtained from a study of T-cell reconstitution after alpha-beta-depleted transplantation in children (dated by TCRdb to 2016 to 2017). For the study in its entirety: Using TCR repertoire profiling, the study followed T-cell immune reconstitution in a quantitative way in children after TCRalphabeta/CD19-depleted allogeneic hematopoietic cell transplantation.

The library was built by means of PCR. These reads were obtained on an Illumina HiSeq 2500. To normalize quantification of the TCRbeta repertoire, the TCR libraries were built with molecular barcoding that relied on unique molecular identifiers. Starting from the raw public reads, TCRdb applied fastp trimming at Q25, assembled clones with MiXCR and retained in-frame beta chains. One record per CDR3 amino acid sequence lists the most common genes and DNA. Recorded for this sample are some 520,000 distinct CDR3 sequences; 32% of them occurred a single time. The ten biggest clones cover approximately 2.3% of the sample. V sheds 5 bases and J sheds 4 bases, leaving 12 bases between their ends. From a lookup of the germline V gene, CDR1 and CDR2 are SGHRS and YFSETQ. The CDR3 runs 14 amino acids, cysteine and phenylalanine included. The entry retains the CDR3 DNA only, 42 bases that are in frame from base 1.

This clonotype was observed a handful of times. Its antigen has not been determined. Per-base qualities were not stored, and no clone one base away is much larger. The rearranged segments are TRBV5-1 and TRBJ2-2, with the D gene call left open. This clonotype originated in a human donor who donated a stem cell graft to a child with aplastic anemia. Source: PBMCs from the stem cell graft donor, taken from the stem cell graft. The CDR3 reads CASSQLDLTGELFF. The nucleotides read TGCGCCAGCAGTCAACTGGACCTCACCGGGGAGCTGTTTTTT.